This T cell receptor (beta chain) is from a study of post-analysis software for immune sequencing data. Whole-study context: Progressive-relapsing, secondary progressive and relapsing-remitting multiple sclerosis were among the disease courses included. Findings of the study overall: Controls had significantly higher normalized Chao1 diversity than multiple sclerosis patients. By F measure, strong co-clustering occurred among samples prepared in the same batch. The five TRBV segments detected at higher frequency in patients than in controls included TRBV5-6, TRBV5-1 and TRBV20-1.

Unique molecular identifiers tagged the TCR beta cDNA libraries. It was from approximately 0.91 to 9.4 million T cells that some 500,000 cDNA molecules came. Via MiXCR, TCRdb re-called the PCR reads, giving one row per CDR3 protein. The table shows about 460,000 distinct CDR3 sequences, with around 40% occurring only once. On this clonotype itself: Its target is not known.

The ends were cut back, 2 bases at V and 3 bases at J, with 15 bases in the middle. This CDR3 spans 16 amino acids. CDR1 is MRHNA, CDR2 SNTAGT, per germline. The sequenced material came from blood. The TCR was taken from a girl aged 5 to 17 with multiple sclerosis. The V gene is TRBV6-4, the J gene TRBJ2-3; weak D call: TRBD1 (5 bases). CDR3 protein: CASSDAQGKGTDTQYF. DNA for the CDR3: TGTGCCAGCAGTGACGCGCAGGGCAAGGGGACAGATACGCAGTATTTT.